Each of the 18 T cell receptor beta chains below was sequenced from the same sample in a study of cytomegalovirus exposure and HLA in healthy donors. 60 Vbeta and 13 Jbeta primers were used in PCR. Libraries were prepared by immunoSEQ multiplex PCR; TCRdb keeps only in-frame clonotypes and omits some of them. The sample holds 90,000 to 100,000 clones. Sequenced sample: PBMCs. The source is a woman in her 30s in good health and CMV-seronegative.

V is TRBV6-1 and J is TRBJ1-2; TRBD1 matches at 8 bases. The germline V gene has CDR1 MNHNS and CDR2 SASEGT. This CDR3 has 13 residues. The junction had 5 bases not matched to a gene; V was cut back by 4 bases and J by 7 bases. The CDR3: CASSADRGSGYTF. As DNA, the CDR3 is TGTGCCAGCAGTGCCGACAGGGGAAGTGGCTACACCTTC.

The chain couples TRBV6-6 to TRBJ2-7, with D perhaps matching TRBD2 (6 bases). Germline CDR1 and CDR2: MNHNY and SVGAGI (reference sequence). The ends were cut back, 4 bases at V and 2 bases at J, with 9 bases in the middle. This CDR3 has 13 amino acids. The CDR3 coding sequence is TGTGCCAGCAGTTCGGACTACACCTACGAGCAGTACTTC. Amino acid sequence: CASSSDYTYEQYF.

The chain is built from TRBV4-2 and TRBJ1-4, with D unclear. V was clipped by 0 bases and J by 8 bases, with 16 bases between them. In germline, CDR1 is LGHNA, CDR2 YNFKEQ. The CDR3 extends over 16 amino acids. For the CDR3, the DNA is TGTGCCAGCAGCCAAGATCTGAGGGCAAGCGGGGAAAAACTGTTTTTT. This translates into CASSQDLRASGEKLFF.

V and J are TRBV7-9 and TRBJ1-2; 9 bases line up with TRBD1. V trimming: 11 bases; J trimming: 2 bases; junction bases outside the gene matches: 3. There are 12 residues in the CDR3. Germline V lookup: CDR1 SEHNR, CDR2 FQNEAQ (reference sequence). The CDR3 region is CAGTGTNYGYTF. CDR3 nucleotide sequence: TGTGCCGGGACAGGGACGAACTATGGCTACACCTTC.

The V call is TRBV2, the J call TRBJ2-3, with TRBD2 identical over 9 bases. CDR3 length: 15 residues. Germline trimming cut 7 bases from V and 8 bases from J; bases unmatched to any gene: 13. CDR1 is SNHLY and CDR2 is FYNNEI in the germline V gene. Here the CDR3 DNA reads TGTGCCAGCACCGAGGTCGCTAGCGGGACATTTACGCAGTATTTT. It is translated as CASTEVASGTFTQYF.

This chain connects TRBV2 to TRBJ1-1; no firm D call. V dropped 1 base and J dropped 5 bases, with 11 bases sitting between them. The germline gives CDR1 SNHLY, CDR2 FYNNEI. This CDR3 has 14 amino acids. CDR3 DNA: TGTGCCAGCAGTGAAGGGTCGGGTGGGACTGAAGCTTTCTTT. It yields the protein CASSEGSGGTEAFF.

V and J are TRBV19 and TRBJ2-2, with D perhaps matching TRBD1 (6 bases). This CDR3 has 15 amino acids. Germline CDR1 LNHDA, CDR2 SQIVND (reference sequence). Trimming left V 7 bases short and J 5 bases short, with 17 bases between. The CDR3 coding sequence is TGTGCCAGTATCTCTCTAGAGGGGGATACCGGGGAGCTGTTTTTT. Translated: CASISLEGDTGELFF.

The chain is built from TRBV6-1 and TRBJ2-1; TRBD2 agrees at 9 bases. CDR3 size: 13 residues. CDR1 is MNHNS and CDR2 is SASEGT in the germline V gene. The V gene end was trimmed by 10 bases and the J gene end by 3 bases; junction bases not matched to a gene: 4. The DNA for the CDR3 is TGTGCCAACCAGCGGGGGGACTACAATGAGCAGTTCTTC. Protein sequence: CANQRGDYNEQFF.

The chain combines TRBV7-8 with TRBJ1-4, with 12 positions matching TRBD1. CDR1 SGHVS and CDR2 FQNEAQ come from the germline V gene. There are 19 residues in the CDR3. The ends lost 6 bases at V and 0 bases at J; junction bases unmatched: 11. In DNA form, the CDR3 reads TGTGCCAGCAGGCCAACCCGGGACAGGGGGCCTTCAACTAATGAAAAACTGTTTTTT. Its translation is CASRPTRDRGPSTNEKLFF.

This sequence joins TRBV29-1 and TRBJ2-1, with TRBD2 matching 10 bases. Germline values: CDR1 SQVTM, CDR2 ANQGSEA. J gave up 8 bases and V 3 bases, and 10 bases lay outside the gene matches. This CDR3 has 15 amino acids. The CDR3: CSVESPIAGGYEQFF. The DNA of the CDR3 is TGCAGCGTTGAGTCACCGATAGCGGGAGGTTATGAGCAGTTCTTC.

The chain recombines TRBV6-1 with TRBJ2-7; TRBD2 matches 12 bases. Germline lookup yields CDR1 MNHNS and CDR2 SASEGT. V lost 7 bases to trimming and J lost 0 bases; unmatched junction nucleotides: 4. The CDR3 totals 15 residues. The CDR3 sequence is CASTKGLAGSYEQYF. Written as DNA, the CDR3 is TGTGCCAGCACCAAGGGACTAGCGGGCTCCTACGAGCAGTACTTC.

V gene TRBV10-2 combines with J gene TRBJ1-1; D remains ambiguous. Germline V gene data show CDR1 as WSHSY and CDR2 as SAAADI. The V end lost 7 bases, the J end lost 3 bases, and 12 bases lay between the germline ends. The CDR3 spans 13 residues. CDR3 sequence: CASTLRGYTEAFF. The DNA for the CDR3 is TGCGCCAGCACCCTCCGAGGGTACACTGAAGCTTTCTTT.

This sequence joins TRBV5-1 and TRBJ2-7; D gene uncertain. The length of the CDR3 is 13 residues. Trimming cost V 2 bases and J 2 bases, with 8 bases left between them. CDR1 and CDR2 from the germline V gene are SGHRS and YFSETQ. The CDR3 here is CASSFPGAYEQYF. CDR3 coding DNA: TGCGCCAGCAGCTTTCCAGGCGCCTACGAGCAGTACTTC.

The chain links TRBV19 to TRBJ1-5; tentative D call: TRBD1 (5 bases). This CDR3 has 14 residues. Germline V gives CDR1 LNHDA, CDR2 SQIVND (reference sequence). V was trimmed by 4 bases and J by 4 bases, leaving 11 bases between them. CDR3 sequence reads: CASSRGLDNQPQHF. For the CDR3, the DNA is TGTGCCAGTAGTAGGGGACTGGATAATCAGCCCCAGCATTTT.

The V call is TRBV7-3, the J call TRBJ1-1, with D perhaps TRBD1 (5 bases). CDR3 size: 14 residues. Germline-derived CDR1 and CDR2 are SGHTA and FQGTGA. Trimming stripped 2 bases from V and 4 bases from J, with 11 bases between. CDR3: CASSLSGGGTEAFF. The CDR3 region has the DNA TGTGCCAGCAGCTTATCCGGGGGAGGCACTGAAGCTTTCTTT.

The chain is built from TRBV19 and TRBJ2-1; 11 bases map to TRBD2. The V gene's germline CDR1 is LNHDA and CDR2 SQIVND (reference sequence). The V gene end was trimmed by 5 bases and the J gene end by 7 bases; junction bases not matched to a gene: 1. The CDR3 runs to 13 residues. The CDR3 sequence: CASSWTSGNEQFF. CDR3 sequence (DNA): TGTGCCAGTAGTTGGACTAGCGGGAATGAGCAGTTCTTC.

The rearrangement links TRBV7-2 to TRBJ2-7; D is perhaps TRBD2 (5 bases). The CDR3 has 14 residues. V was pared by 5 bases and J by 0 bases, with 11 bases between. Germline CDR1 reads SGHTA; CDR2 reads FQGNSA. CDR3 sequence: CASSPDWGSYEQYF. CDR3 DNA: TGTGCCAGCAGCCCGGACTGGGGCTCCTACGAGCAGTACTTC.

V usage is TRBV4-2 and J usage is TRBJ1-1; 10 positions match TRBD1. The CDR3 sequence is 16 residues long. Per the germline V gene, CDR1 is LGHNA and CDR2 is YNFKEQ. The V and J ends lost 3 bases and 0 bases, in that order; junction bases with no gene match: 4. In DNA form, the CDR3 reads TGTGCCAGCAGCCAGGCGACAGGGGGCCTGAACACTGAAGCTTTCTTT. Its translation: CASSQATGGLNTEAFF.